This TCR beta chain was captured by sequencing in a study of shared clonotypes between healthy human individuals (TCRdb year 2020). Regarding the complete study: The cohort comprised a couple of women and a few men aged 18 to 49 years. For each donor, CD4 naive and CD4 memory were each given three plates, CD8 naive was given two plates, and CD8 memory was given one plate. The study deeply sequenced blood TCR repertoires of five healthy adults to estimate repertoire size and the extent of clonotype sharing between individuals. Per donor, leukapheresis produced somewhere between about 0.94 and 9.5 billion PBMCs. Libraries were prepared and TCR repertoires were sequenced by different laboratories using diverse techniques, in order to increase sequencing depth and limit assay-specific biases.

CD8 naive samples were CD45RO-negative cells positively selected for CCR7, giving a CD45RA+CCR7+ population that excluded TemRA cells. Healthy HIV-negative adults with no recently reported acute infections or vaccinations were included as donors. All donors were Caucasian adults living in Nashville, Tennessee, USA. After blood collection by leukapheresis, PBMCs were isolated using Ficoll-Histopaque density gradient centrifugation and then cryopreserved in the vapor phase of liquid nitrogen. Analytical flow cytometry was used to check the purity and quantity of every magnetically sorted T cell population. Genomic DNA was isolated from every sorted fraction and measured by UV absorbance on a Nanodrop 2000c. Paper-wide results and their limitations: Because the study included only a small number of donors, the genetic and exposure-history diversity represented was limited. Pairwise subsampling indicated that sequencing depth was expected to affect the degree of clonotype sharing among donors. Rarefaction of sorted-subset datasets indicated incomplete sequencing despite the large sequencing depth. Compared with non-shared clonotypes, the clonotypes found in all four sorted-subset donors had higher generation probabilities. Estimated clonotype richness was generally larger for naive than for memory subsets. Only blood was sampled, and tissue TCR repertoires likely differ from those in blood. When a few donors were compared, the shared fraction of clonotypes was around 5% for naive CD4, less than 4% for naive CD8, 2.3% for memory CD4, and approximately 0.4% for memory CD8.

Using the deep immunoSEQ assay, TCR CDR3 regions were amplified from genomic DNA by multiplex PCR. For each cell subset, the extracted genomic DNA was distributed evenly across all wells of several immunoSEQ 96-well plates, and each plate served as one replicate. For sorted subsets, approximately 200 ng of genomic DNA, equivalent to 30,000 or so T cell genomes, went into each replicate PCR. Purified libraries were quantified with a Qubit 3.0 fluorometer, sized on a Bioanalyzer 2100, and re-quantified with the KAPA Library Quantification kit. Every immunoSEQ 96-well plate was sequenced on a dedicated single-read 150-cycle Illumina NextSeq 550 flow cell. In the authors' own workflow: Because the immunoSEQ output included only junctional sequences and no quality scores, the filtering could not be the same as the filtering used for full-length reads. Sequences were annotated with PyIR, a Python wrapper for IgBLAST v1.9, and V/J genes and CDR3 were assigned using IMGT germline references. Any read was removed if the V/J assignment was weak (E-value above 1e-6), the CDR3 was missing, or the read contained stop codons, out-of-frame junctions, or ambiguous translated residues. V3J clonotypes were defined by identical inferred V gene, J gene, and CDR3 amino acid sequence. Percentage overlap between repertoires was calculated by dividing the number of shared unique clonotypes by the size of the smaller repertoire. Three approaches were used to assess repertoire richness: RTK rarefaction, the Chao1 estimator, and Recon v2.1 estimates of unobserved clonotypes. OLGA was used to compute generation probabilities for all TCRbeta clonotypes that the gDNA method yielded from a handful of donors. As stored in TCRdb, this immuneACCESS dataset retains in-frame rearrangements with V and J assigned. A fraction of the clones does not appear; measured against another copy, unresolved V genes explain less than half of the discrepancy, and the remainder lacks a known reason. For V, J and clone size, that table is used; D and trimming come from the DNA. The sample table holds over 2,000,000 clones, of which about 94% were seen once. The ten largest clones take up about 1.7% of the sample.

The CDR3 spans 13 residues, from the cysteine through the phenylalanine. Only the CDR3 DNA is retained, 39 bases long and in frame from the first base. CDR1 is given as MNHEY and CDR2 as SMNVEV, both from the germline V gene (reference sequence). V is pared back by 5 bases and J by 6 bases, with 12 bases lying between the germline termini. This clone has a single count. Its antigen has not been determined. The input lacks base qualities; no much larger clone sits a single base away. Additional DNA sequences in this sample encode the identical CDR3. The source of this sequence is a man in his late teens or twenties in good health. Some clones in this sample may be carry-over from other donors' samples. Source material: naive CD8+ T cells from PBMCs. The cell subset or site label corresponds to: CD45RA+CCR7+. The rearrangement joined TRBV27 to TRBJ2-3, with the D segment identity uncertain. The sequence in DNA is TGTGCCAGCAGTCCGCTTCTTGGGGATACGCAGTATTTT. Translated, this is CASSPLLGDTQYF.